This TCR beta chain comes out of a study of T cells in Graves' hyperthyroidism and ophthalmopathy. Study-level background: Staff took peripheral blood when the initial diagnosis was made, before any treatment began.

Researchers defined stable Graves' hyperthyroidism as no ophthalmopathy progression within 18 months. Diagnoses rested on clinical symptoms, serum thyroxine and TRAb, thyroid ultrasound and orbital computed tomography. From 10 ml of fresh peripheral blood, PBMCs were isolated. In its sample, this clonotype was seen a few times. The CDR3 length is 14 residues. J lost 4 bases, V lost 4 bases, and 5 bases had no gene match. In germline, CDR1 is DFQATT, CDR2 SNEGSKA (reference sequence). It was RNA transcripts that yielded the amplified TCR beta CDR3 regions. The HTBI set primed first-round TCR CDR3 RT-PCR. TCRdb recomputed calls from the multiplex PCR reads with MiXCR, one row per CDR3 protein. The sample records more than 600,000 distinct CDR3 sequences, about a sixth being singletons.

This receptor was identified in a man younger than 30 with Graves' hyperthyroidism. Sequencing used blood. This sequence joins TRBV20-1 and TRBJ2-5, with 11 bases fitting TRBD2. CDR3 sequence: CSAKLAGVRETQYF. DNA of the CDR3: TGCAGTGCTAAACTAGCGGGAGTGCGAGAGACCCAGTACTTC.